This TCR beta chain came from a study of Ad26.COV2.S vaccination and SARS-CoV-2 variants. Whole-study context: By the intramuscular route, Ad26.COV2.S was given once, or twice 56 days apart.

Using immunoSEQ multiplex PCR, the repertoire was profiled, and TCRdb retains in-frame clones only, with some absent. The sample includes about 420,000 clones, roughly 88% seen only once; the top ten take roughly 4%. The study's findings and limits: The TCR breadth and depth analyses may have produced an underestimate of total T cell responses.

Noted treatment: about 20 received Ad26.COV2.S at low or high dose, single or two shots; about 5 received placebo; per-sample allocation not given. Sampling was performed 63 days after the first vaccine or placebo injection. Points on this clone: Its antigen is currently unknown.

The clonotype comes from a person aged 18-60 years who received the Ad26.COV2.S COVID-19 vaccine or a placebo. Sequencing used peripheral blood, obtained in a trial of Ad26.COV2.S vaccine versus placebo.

The DNA for the CDR3 is TGTGCCAGCAGTTACCGGGCCCTAGGGGAAGGGGGCAAAAACATTCAGTACTTC. As protein: CASSYRALGEGGKNIQYF. V gene TRBV25-1 combines with J gene TRBJ2-4; perhaps TRBD1 as D (6 bases). The V end was cut by 5 bases, the J end by 3 bases, with 23 bases between. This CDR3 is built from 18 residues. Germline assignment: CDR1 MGHDK and CDR2 SYGVNS.